The present T cell receptor beta chain was sequenced within a study of a mutant IDH1 vaccine in newly diagnosed glioma. Whole-study context: Patients had eight vaccinations, in weeks 1, 3, 5, 7, 11, 15, 19 and 23. Vaccination was launched 4-6 weeks after radiotherapy alone, or with temozolomide cycles. Every participant had undergone radiotherapy, temozolomide, or both before, and most underwent both.

Profiling relied on immunoSEQ multiplex PCR, and the TCRdb table lists in-frame clones only, not all of them. This table has about 36,000 clones, under 90% appearing once. Trimming at V came to 3 bases and at J to 6 bases, leaving 6 bases not matched to a gene. Germline CDR1 is SGDLS and CDR2 is YYNGEE. The CDR3 runs to 15 residues. As concerns this clone: Its antigen is as yet unknown.

The time point denotes: week 11, during vaccination. In the vaccine, a single dose held 300 ug of the mutant IDH1 20-mer peptide, along with topical imiquimod. There were new WHO grade 3 or 4 astrocytomas in the donors, and these were IDH1-mutant and ATRX-lost. The sequenced sample was peripheral blood mononuclear cells (PBMCs), obtained from a glioma patient whose treatment included an IDH1 peptide vaccine. The receptor comes from a woman aged 25 to 39 with glioma. Some clones in this sample may be carry-over from other donors' samples. The chain carries TRBV9 and TRBJ2-1; 10 bases are shared with TRBD2. The DNA for the CDR3 is TGTGCCAGCAGCGCTCTAGCGGGAGTAGGCAATGAGCAGTTCTTC. Translated: CASSALAGVGNEQFF.